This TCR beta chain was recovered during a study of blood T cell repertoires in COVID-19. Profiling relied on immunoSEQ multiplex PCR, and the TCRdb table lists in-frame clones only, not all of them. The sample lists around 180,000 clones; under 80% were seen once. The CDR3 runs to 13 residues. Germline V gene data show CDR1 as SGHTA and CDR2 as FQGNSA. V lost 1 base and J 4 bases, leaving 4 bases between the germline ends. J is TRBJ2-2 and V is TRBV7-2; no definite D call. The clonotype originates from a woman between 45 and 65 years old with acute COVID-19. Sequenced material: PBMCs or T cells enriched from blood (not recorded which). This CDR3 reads CASSLVLTGELFF. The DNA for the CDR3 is TGTGCCAGCAGCTTAGTCCTCACCGGGGAGCTGTTTTTT.